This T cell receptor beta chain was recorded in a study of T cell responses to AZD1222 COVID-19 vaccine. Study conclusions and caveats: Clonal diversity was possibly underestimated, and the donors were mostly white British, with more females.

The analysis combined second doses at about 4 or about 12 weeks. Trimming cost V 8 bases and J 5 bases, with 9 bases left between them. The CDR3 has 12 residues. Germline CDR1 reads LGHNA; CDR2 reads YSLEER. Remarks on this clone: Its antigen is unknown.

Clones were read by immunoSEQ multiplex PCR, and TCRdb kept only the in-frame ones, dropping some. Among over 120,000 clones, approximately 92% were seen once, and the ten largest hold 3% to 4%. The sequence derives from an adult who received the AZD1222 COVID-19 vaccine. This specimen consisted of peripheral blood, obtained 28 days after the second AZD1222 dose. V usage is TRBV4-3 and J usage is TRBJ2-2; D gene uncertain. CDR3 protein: CASGPLTGELFF. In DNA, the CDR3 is TGCGCCAGCGGACCTTTAACCGGGGAGCTGTTTTTT.